Following are 24 T cell receptor beta chains from one sample sequenced in a study of cytomegalovirus exposure and HLA in healthy donors. Use of 60 Vbeta and 13 Jbeta primers characterized the PCR. TCRdb's table, derived via immunoSEQ multiplex PCR, lists solely in-frame clones and lacks some. The sample yields about 200,000 clones, of which the top ten take up about 1%. The sample comprised PBMCs. These receptors all come from a woman between 25 and 40 years old in good health and CMV-seropositive.

This chain connects TRBV2 to TRBJ1-5; D is undetermined. The CDR3 has 14 amino acids. V was clipped by 6 bases and J by 8 bases, with 17 bases between them. Germline V gives CDR1 SNHLY, CDR2 FYNNEI. In nucleotides, the CDR3 is TGTGCCAGCAGCCCGACACTCCTGTCCGAGCCCCAGCATTTT. It translates to CASSPTLLSEPQHF. Full variable domain (outside the CDR3, taken from reference TRBV2 and TRBJ1-5): EPEVTQTPSHQVTQMGQEVILRCVPISNHLYFYWYRQILGQKVEFLVSFYNNEISEKSEIFDDQFSVERPDGSNFTLKIRSTKLEDSAMYFCASSPTLLSEPQHFGDGTRLSIL.

The V gene is TRBV15, the J gene TRBJ2-5; 8 bases line up with TRBD1. The DNA end lines up better with TRBJ2-7; the J call may be wrong. Germline V gives CDR1 LNHNV, CDR2 YYDKDF (reference sequence). The CDR3 is 15 amino acids. The CDR3 region is CATSRAGQGSYEQYF. The CDR3 DNA reads as TGTGCCACCAGCAGAGCCGGACAGGGCTCCTACGAGCAGTACTTC.

V gene TRBV28 combines with J gene TRBJ1-4, with a possible D match to TRBD1 (5 bases). This CDR3 is built from 17 residues. Germline CDR1 MDHEN, CDR2 SYDVKM. V gave up 4 bases and J gave up 7 bases, with 22 bases separating them. The CDR3 spells CASSSVATGTTAEKLFF. The CDR3 DNA reads TGTGCCAGCAGTTCCGTGGCGACCGGGACTACGGCTGAAAAACTGTTTTTT. The variable domain in full, with the rest retrieved from reference TRBV28 and TRBJ1-4, is DVKVTQSSRYLVKRTGEKVFLECVQDMDHENMFWYRQDPGLGLRLIYFSYDVKMKEKGDIPEGYSVSREKKERFSLILESASTNQTSMYLCASSSVATGTTAEKLFFGSGTQLSVL.

Concerning this clone itself: The sample has other DNA sequences that encode this CDR3 too. The CDR3 region is CASSPPTTGPDTEAFF. As DNA, the CDR3 is TGCGCCAGCAGTCCTCCAACGACAGGTCCCGACACTGAAGCTTTCTTT. This chain connects TRBV10-1 to TRBJ1-1; possibly TRBD1 for D (6 bases). Germline CDR1 is WNHNN and CDR2 is SYGVQD (reference sequence). The CDR3 consists of 16 residues. V shed 5 bases and J shed 3 bases, with 19 bases lying between them.

This chain links TRBV10-1 with TRBJ2-3; TRBD2 agrees at 10 bases. CDR1 is WNHNN and CDR2 is SYGVQD in the germline V gene (reference sequence). Germline trimming cut 8 bases from V and 5 bases from J; bases unmatched to any gene: 4. This CDR3 is built from 13 residues. The CDR3 nucleotides read TGCGCCAGCCAGCGGGAGGGTAAAGATACGCAGTATTTT. It specifies CASQREGKDTQYF.

V and J are TRBV30 and TRBJ2-5; no clear D. Judging by the DNA end, TRBJ2-7 fits better; the J call may be wrong. The V gene's germline CDR1 is GTSNPN and CDR2 SVGIG (reference sequence). The CDR3 has 12 residues. The CDR3 here is CAWAGEVPEQYF. DNA for the CDR3: TGTGCCTGGGCCGGAGAGGTGCCCGAGCAGTACTTC.

The rearrangement links TRBV2 to TRBJ2-5; a possible D gene is TRBD2 (7 bases). The CDR3 is made up of 14 amino acids. The germline CDR1 and CDR2 sequences are SNHLY and FYNNEI. Trimming removed 5 bases from V and 5 bases from J, with 15 bases in between. In DNA, the CDR3 is TGTGCCAGCAGTCGTGGGGGGGCCGCGGAGACCCAGTACTTC. Translated, it gives CASSRGGAAETQYF.

The chain has TRBV28 and TRBJ1-2; D is possibly TRBD1 (6 bases). V gave up 6 bases and J gave up 4 bases, with 18 bases separating them. CDR1 is MDHEN, CDR2 SYDVKM, per germline. The length of the CDR3 is 15 residues. CDR3 DNA: TGTGCCAGCAGCCAGGGGACGGTTGATTCCTATGGCTACACCTTC. Encoded protein: CASSQGTVDSYGYTF.

The J gene is TRBJ2-7, the V gene TRBV2; 7 bases line up with TRBD2. There are 15 residues in the CDR3. The ends lost 0 bases at V and 4 bases at J; junction bases unmatched: 6. Looked up from germline, CDR1 is SNHLY and CDR2 is FYNNEI. CDR3 coding DNA: TGTGCCAGCAGTGAAGCTCCGGGGAGGGAGTACGAGCAGTACTTC. Translating it yields CASSEAPGREYEQYF.

The chain couples TRBV19 to TRBJ2-2; D is unresolved. V lost 0 bases, J lost 7 bases, and 15 bases lay in between. Looked up from germline, CDR1 is LNHDA and CDR2 is SQIVND (reference sequence). This CDR3 has 16 amino acids. As DNA, the CDR3 is TGTGCCAGTAGTATAGAACGTTCGAGCCCCTTCGGGGAGCTGTTTTTT. This sequence encodes CASSIERSSPFGELFF.

The chain has TRBV21-1 and TRBJ1-2; TRBD1 was called by the table and not checked on the DNA. TRBV21-1 is annotated as a pseudogene. The CDR3 length is 15 residues. This chain's CDR3 is CASSKRQGAQDGYTF. The CDR3 coding sequence is TGTGCCAGCAGCAAAAGACAGGGGGCGCAGGATGGCTACACCTTC.

The rearrangement links TRBV5-1 to TRBJ2-2, with 7 bases fitting TRBD1. Germline CDR1 reads SGHRS; CDR2 reads YFSETQ. Losses at the gene ends were 2 bases for V and 5 bases for J; bases not matched to a gene: 9. This CDR3 comprises 16 residues. The CDR3, as DNA: TGCGCCAGCAGCTTATTTCCGGGACAGCGGACCGGGGAGCTGTTTTTT. Its translation: CASSLFPGQRTGELFF.

The genes are TRBV10-3 and TRBJ1-1; D ambiguous. The germline V gene encodes CDR1 ENHRY and CDR2 SYGVKD. The CDR3 length is 14 residues. V dropped 4 bases and J dropped 0 bases, with 9 bases sitting between them. CDR3 amino acids: CAISVREMNTEAFF. The CDR3 nucleotides are TGTGCCATCAGTGTCCGGGAAATGAACACTGAAGCTTTCTTT.

The chain couples TRBV18 to TRBJ2-1; 7 bases map to TRBD1. V was pared by 1 base and J by 4 bases, with 4 bases of the junction left unmatched. Per the germline V gene, CDR1 is KGHSH and CDR2 is LQKENI. The CDR3 totals 15 residues. CDR3 nucleotides: TGTGCCAGCTCACCACGGCAGGGGGTGTACAATGAGCAGTTCTTC. It yields the protein CASSPRQGVYNEQFF.

V is TRBV7-8 and J is TRBJ2-1, with 7 bases aligning to TRBD2. Trimming cost V 5 bases and J 8 bases; bases outside gene matches: 15. The CDR3 covers 16 residues. Germline lookup yields CDR1 SGHVS and CDR2 FQNEAQ. DNA of the CDR3: TGTGCCAGCAGCCAAGGACTAGTCCGAAGCATCGATGAGCAGTTCTTC. Encoded protein: CASSQGLVRSIDEQFF.

This sequence joins TRBV6-5 and TRBJ2-7; 7 positions match TRBD1. The CDR3 loop spans 14 amino acids. CDR1 and CDR2 (germline): MNHEY, SVGAGI. The J segment lost 3 bases and the V segment lost 6 bases, leaving 8 bases of the junction unmatched. The CDR3 region is CASSPGTDFYEQYF. Written as DNA, the CDR3 is TGTGCCAGCAGCCCCGGGACAGACTTCTACGAGCAGTACTTC.

The chain recombines TRBV11-3 with TRBJ2-3; the match to TRBD1 covers 7 bases. From germline, CDR1 is SGHNT and CDR2 YENEEA. V lost 5 bases to trimming and J lost 2 bases; unmatched junction nucleotides: 7. The CDR3 covers 15 residues. The CDR3 nucleotides read TGTGCCAGCAGCCCGGGACAGACACTCACAGATACGCAGTATTTT. The encoded protein is CASSPGQTLTDTQYF.

The chain has TRBV7-2 and TRBJ1-6; D is unclear. The CDR3 covers 14 residues. In germline, CDR1 is SGHTA, CDR2 FQGNSA. Between the trimmed V and J ends, which lost 5 bases and 7 bases, there was a span of 12 bases. The CDR3 DNA reads as TGTGCCAGCAGCGTGACGGGTCGAAATTCACCCCTCCACTTT. Translated: CASSVTGRNSPLHF.

This CDR3 reads CASGLIPRGWQFF. The CDR3 region has the DNA TGTGCTAGTGGTTTGATCCCCAGGGGGTGGCAGTTCTTC. The gene calls are TRBV12-5 and TRBJ2-1, with 7 bases that match TRBD1. V shed 2 bases and J 12 bases; nucleotides not matched to a gene: 7. The CDR3 runs to 13 residues. Germline V gene lookup returns CDR1 LGHNT and CDR2 FRNRAP.

The chain carries TRBV10-3 and TRBJ1-2; D may be TRBD1 (6 bases). The CDR3 is made up of 14 amino acids. Trimming cost V 3 bases and J 1 base, with 9 bases left between them. Germline assignment: CDR1 ENHRY and CDR2 SYGVKD. The CDR3 region is CAISDHRDNYGYTF. The CDR3 nucleotides are TGTGCCATCAGTGACCACAGGGATAACTATGGCTACACCTTC.

The chain recombines TRBV6-6 with TRBJ2-7; TRBD1 aligns across 7 bases. V gave up 5 bases and J gave up 6 bases; unmatched junction bases: 10. CDR3 length equals 14 residues. Germline CDR1 is MNHNY and CDR2 is SVGAGI (reference sequence). The CDR3 DNA reads as TGTGCCAGCAGTCAAGTAGGGGGCGCGGGCGAGCAGTACTTC. Protein product: CASSQVGGAGEQYF.

About this clone: Other DNA sequences in the sample encode the same CDR3. The V and J genes are TRBV6-5 and TRBJ2-7, with 7 positions matching TRBD1. The CDR3 extends over 15 amino acids. V lost 6 bases to trimming and J lost 3 bases; unmatched junction nucleotides: 11. Germline-derived CDR1 and CDR2 are MNHEY and SVGAGI. The CDR3 is CASSYSHRGYYEQYF. The CDR3 nucleotides read TGTGCCAGCAGCTATTCCCACAGGGGTTACTACGAGCAGTACTTC.

The V call is TRBV5-4, the J call TRBJ2-2, with 8 bases matching TRBD2. V gave up 1 base and J gave up 4 bases; unmatched junction bases: 15. Germline V gives CDR1 SGHNT, CDR2 YYREEE (reference sequence). The CDR3 spans 19 residues. CDR3 bases: TGTGCCAGCAGCTTGTCGTTGATGGCGGGAGGTGTCAGCACCGGGGAGCTGTTTTTT. Translation: CASSLSLMAGGVSTGELFF.

The chain has TRBV28 and TRBJ2-2; D gene uncertain. V lost 6 bases and J lost 4, with 12 bases in between. From germline, CDR1 is MDHEN and CDR2 SYDVKM. CDR3 length equals 14 residues. CDR3 sequence: CASRPQSGTGELFF. The DNA for the CDR3 is TGTGCCAGCAGACCTCAATCGGGCACCGGGGAGCTGTTTTTT.